A single sample is the source of the 29 T cell receptor beta chains below, sequenced in a study of PD-1 blockade in classical Hodgkin lymphoma. No patient escaped relapse after autologous stem cell transplantation, and brentuximab vedotin exposure varied. TCRdb keeps only in-frame clones here, not all; method: immunoSEQ multiplex PCR. The sample has approximately 19,000 clones; around four fifths are singletons. This specimen was peripheral blood mononuclear cells (PBMCs), taken before the second cycle of nivolumab. Receptors were obtained from a human donor with classical Hodgkin lymphoma.

The CDR3 loop is CASSPLQGALDGANVLTF. CDR3 nucleotide sequence: TGTGCCAGCAGCCCCCTCCAGGGGGCGTTAGATGGGGCCAACGTCCTGACTTTC. This chain uses TRBV7-6 with TRBJ2-6; 8 nucleotides align to TRBD1. Germline V gives CDR1 SGHVS, CDR2 FNYEAQ. This CDR3 comprises 18 residues. J lost 3 bases, V lost 5 bases, and 12 bases had no gene match.

The V and J genes are TRBV21-1 and TRBJ2-7. TRBV21-1 is annotated as a pseudogene. This CDR3 region has 16 residues. The CDR3 region is CASSPLEHGRPYEQYF. The CDR3 DNA sequence: TGTGCCAGCAGCCCCCTTGAACATGGCCGACCCTACGAGCAGTACTTC.

The chain's CDR3 is CASSHGLGQGEGYTF. CDR3 in DNA: TGTGCCAGCAGCCACGGACTGGGACAGGGCGAGGGCTACACCTTC. The V gene is TRBV4-2, the J gene TRBJ1-2; 9 positions agree with TRBD1. The CDR3 contains 15 residues. The germline gives CDR1 LGHNA, CDR2 YNFKEQ. J was trimmed by 8 bases and V by 3 bases; bases with no gene match: 10.

The chain couples TRBV19 to TRBJ2-7; 7 bases agree with TRBD1. The V gene end was trimmed by 8 bases and the J gene end by 0 bases; junction bases not matched to a gene: 10. Germline lookup yields CDR1 LNHDA and CDR2 SQIVND (reference sequence). CDR3 size: 15 residues. The chain's CDR3 is CASPSTGPFSYEQYF. The DNA of the CDR3 is TGTGCCAGTCCGTCGACAGGGCCCTTCTCCTACGAGCAGTACTTC.

This sequence joins TRBV5-1 and TRBJ2-7, with D unclear. Germline V lookup: CDR1 SGHRS, CDR2 YFSETQ. The CDR3 is made up of 12 amino acids. Deletions cut 4 bases from V and 6 bases from J, with 11 bases between. CDR3 in amino acids: CASSAGYTEQYF. In DNA, the CDR3 is TGCGCCAGCAGCGCCGGATACACCGAGCAGTACTTC. The full variable domain, completed using reference TRBV5-1 and TRBJ2-7, is KAGVTQTPRYLIKTRGQQVTLSCSPISGHRSVSWYQQTPGQGLQFLFEYFSETQRNKGNFPGRFSGRQFSNSRSEMNVSTLELGDSALYLCASSAGYTEQYFGPGTRLTVT.

The chain combines TRBV5-8 with TRBJ2-7; D possibly uses TRBD1 or TRBD2 (5 bases each). The germline CDR1 and CDR2 sequences are SGHTS and YDEGEE. V was clipped by 3 bases and J by 2 bases, with 12 bases between them. The CDR3 covers 14 residues. The DNA of the CDR3 is TGTGCCAGCAGCTGGGGGAATCTCGCCTACGAGCAGTACTTC. Amino acid sequence: CASSWGNLAYEQYF. Full variable domain (remainder filled in from reference TRBV5-8 and TRBJ2-7): EAGVTQSPTHLIKTRGQQATLRCSPISGHTSVYWYQQALGLGLQFLLWYDEGEERNRGNFPPRFSGRQFPNYSSELNVNALELEDSALYLCASSWGNLAYEQYFGPGTRLTVT.

The chain uses TRBV27 and TRBJ1-6; D is ambiguous. With 4 bases removed from V and 10 bases from J, the gap between germline ends came to 5 bases. The CDR3 is made up of 11 amino acids. CDR1 is MNHEY and CDR2 is SMNVEV in the germline V gene (reference sequence). The CDR3 loop is CASSSLSPLHF. The CDR3 nucleotides are TGTGCCAGCAGTTCCCTATCACCCCTCCACTTT.

The chain has TRBV9 and TRBJ1-5; D may be TRBD1 (5 bases). This CDR3 has 15 residues. Trimming cost V 0 bases and J 4 bases, with 11 bases left between them. CDR1 and CDR2 from the germline V gene are SGDLS and YYNGEE. The CDR3 loop reads CASSVGGEGNQPQHF. The CDR3 DNA reads as TGTGCCAGCAGCGTAGGAGGGGAAGGGAATCAGCCCCAGCATTTT. The full variable domain, with the rest looked up from reference TRBV9 and TRBJ1-5, is DSGVTQTPKHLITATGQRVTLRCSPRSGDLSVYWYQQSLDQGLQFLIQYYNGEERAKGNILERFSAQQFPDLHSELNLSSLELGDSALYFCASSVGGEGNQPQHFGDGTRLSIL.

The chain is built from TRBV6-5 and TRBJ2-7; D perhaps matches TRBD1 (5 bases). The CDR3 is 13 residues long. Germline CDR1 is MNHEY and CDR2 is SVGAGI. Trimming pared 0 bases from V and 9 bases from J, leaving 12 bases between. CDR3 sequence reads: CASSYSGQLGQYF. CDR3 sequence (DNA): TGTGCCAGCAGTTACTCGGGGCAGCTCGGGCAGTACTTC.

This chain links TRBV30 with TRBJ1-2; D not resolved. The CDR3 has 12 residues. V was trimmed by 2 bases and J by 1 base, leaving 5 bases between them. In germline, CDR1 is GTSNPN, CDR2 SVGIG (reference sequence). The CDR3 sequence: CAWSMGNYGYTF. CDR3 DNA sequence: TGTGCCTGGAGTATGGGTAACTATGGCTACACCTTC.

On this clone: Its ends do not fully match the called genes, so a read error is possible. The rearrangement uses TRBV30 and TRBJ1-2; 8 bases agree with TRBD1. Germline V CDR1 and CDR2: GTSNPN, SVGIG (reference sequence). This CDR3 has 11 residues. The CDR3 sequence: CAWSQQGVSAF. CDR3 nucleotide sequence: TGTGCCTGGAGCCAACAGGGGGTCTCCGCCTTC.

This clone showed up just a few times. The V and J genes are TRBV9 and TRBJ1-5; 7 positions agree with TRBD1. From germline, CDR1 is SGDLS and CDR2 YYNGEE. V gave up 2 bases and J gave up 5 bases; unmatched junction bases: 7. This CDR3 comprises 15 residues. The CDR3 loop is CASSVERDSDQPQHF. The CDR3, as DNA: TGTGCCAGCAGCGTTGAGAGGGACAGCGATCAGCCCCAGCATTTT.

This chain uses TRBV6-5 with TRBJ2-3, with TRBD2 as a possible D gene (6 bases). V was clipped by 10 bases and J by 4 bases, with 12 bases between them. Germline-derived CDR1 and CDR2 are MNHEY and SVGAGI. CDR3 length: 12 residues. The CDR3 here is CATGDRADTQYF. For the CDR3, the DNA is TGTGCCACGGGGGATAGGGCAGATACGCAGTATTTT.

J is TRBJ1-6 and V is TRBV28; 7 bases align to TRBD1. CDR1 is MDHEN, CDR2 SYDVKM, per germline. The V segment lost 6 bases and the J segment 7 bases; nucleotides outside the gene matches: 18. CDR3 length: 18 residues. The CDR3 sequence is CASRPPGQADLENSPLHF. CDR3 DNA: TGTGCCAGCAGACCTCCCGGACAGGCTGATCTCGAGAATTCACCCCTCCACTTT.

The chain uses TRBV10-3 and TRBJ2-7, with D unclear. Germline lookup yields CDR1 ENHRY and CDR2 SYGVKD. Trimming took off 3 bases at V and 6 bases at J, with 9 bases between the two ends. This CDR3 is 12 amino acids long. CDR3 protein: CAISERGIEQYF. The CDR3 DNA follows: TGTGCCATCAGTGAACGCGGCATCGAGCAGTACTTC.

This rearrangement joins TRBV30 to TRBJ1-2; 9 bases are a match to TRBD1. CDR1 is GTSNPN, CDR2 SVGIG, per germline (reference sequence). J was trimmed by 8 bases and V by 0 bases; bases with no gene match: 4. This CDR3 contains 13 residues. CDR3: CAWSVNTGGGYTF. The CDR3 DNA reads as TGTGCCTGGAGTGTAAACACAGGGGGCGGCTACACCTTC. The full variable domain, in which reference TRBV30 and TRBJ1-2 provide the parts outside the CDR3, is SQTIHQWPATLVQPVGSPLSLECTVEGTSNPNLYWYRQAAGRGLQLLFYSVGIGQISSEVPQNLSASRPQDRQFILSSKKLLLSDSGFYLCAWSVNTGGGYTFGSGTRLTVV.

In this sample, this clone turned up a few times. V and J are TRBV9 and TRBJ2-7; maybe TRBD1 (5 bases). The CDR3 contains 15 residues. CDR1 SGDLS and CDR2 YYNGEE come from the germline V gene. V was pared by 0 bases and J by 6 bases, with 16 bases between. The CDR3 loop is CASSVGLRAEPEQYF. For the CDR3, the DNA is TGTGCCAGCAGCGTAGGGCTCAGGGCAGAACCCGAGCAGTACTTC.

This chain links TRBV7-8 with TRBJ2-1, with 7 bases lining up with TRBD2. The CDR3 is 11 amino acids. CDR1 SGHVS and CDR2 FQNEAQ come from the germline V gene. The V gene end was trimmed by 8 bases and the J gene end by 13 bases; junction bases not matched to a gene: 8. CDR3 DNA sequence: TGTGCCAGCTTGTCGGGACTACATCAGTTCTTC. It codes for CASLSGLHQFF.

The chain is built from TRBV6-1 and TRBJ1-2, with D hard to call. Germline V lookup: CDR1 MNHNS, CDR2 SASEGT. V lost 4 bases and J 2 bases, leaving 8 bases between the germline ends. The CDR3 runs 13 residues. CDR3 DNA: TGTGCCAGCAGTGTCATGGGGAACTATGGCTACACCTTC. Its protein product is CASSVMGNYGYTF.

This chain links TRBV4-2 with TRBJ1-2; a possible D gene is TRBD1 (5 bases). Germline V gives CDR1 LGHNA, CDR2 YNFKEQ. There are 13 residues in the CDR3. Trimming removed 4 bases at V and 4 bases at J, with 10 bases between. The CDR3: CASSPDRGYGYTF. The CDR3 DNA reads TGTGCCAGCAGCCCCGACAGAGGCTATGGCTACACCTTC.

This clone was detected only once. The J gene is TRBJ2-2, the V gene TRBV27; D is undetermined. Germline V gene lookup returns CDR1 MNHEY and CDR2 SMNVEV (reference sequence). The ends were cut back, 5 bases at V and 2 bases at J, with 6 bases in the middle. This CDR3 region has 13 residues. CDR3 loop: CASSRHNTGELFF. The CDR3 region has the DNA TGTGCCAGCAGTCGTCATAACACCGGGGAGCTGTTTTTT.

This clone has just one count. The chain's CDR3 is CASSLVSSYNEQFF. The CDR3 bases are TGTGCCAGCAGCTTAGTGTCATCCTACAATGAGCAGTTCTTC. The chain has TRBV7-9 and TRBJ2-1; D remains unclear. Trimming removed 1 base at V and 1 base at J, with 5 bases between. The CDR3 is 14 residues long. From germline, CDR1 is SEHNR and CDR2 FQNEAQ (reference sequence).

V and J are TRBV27 and TRBJ1-1, with 8 bases lining up with TRBD1. In germline, CDR1 is MNHEY, CDR2 SMNVEV (reference sequence). CDR3 size: 13 residues. V lost 6 bases to trimming and J lost 4 bases; unmatched junction nucleotides: 4. CDR3 residues: CASRVTGGTEAFF. Written as DNA, the CDR3 is TGTGCCAGCAGGGTCACAGGGGGCACTGAAGCTTTCTTT.

The CDR3 sequence: CASLREGYEKLFF. Written as DNA, the CDR3 is TGTGCCAGCCTGAGGGAGGGGTACGAAAAACTGTTTTTT. The chain couples TRBV2 to TRBJ1-4, with TRBD1 as a possible D gene (5 bases). V lost 8 bases and J lost 8, with 15 bases in between. CDR1 is SNHLY, CDR2 FYNNEI, per germline. This CDR3 is 13 amino acids long.

As for this clone: Relative to the germline gene, one junction end is altered; a read error may explain this. The chain joins TRBV6-6 to TRBJ1-5, with 8 bases fitting TRBD1. Looked up from germline, CDR1 is MNHNY and CDR2 is SVGAGI (reference sequence). The CDR3 contains 15 residues. The CDR3 DNA sequence: TGTGCAAGCAGAACAGGGGGATATAGCAATCAGCCCCAGCATTTT. This translates into CASRTGGYSNQPQHF.

CDR3 protein: CASSSPLELWYF. The CDR3 DNA reads TGCGCCAGCAGCTCTCCGCTTGAATTATGGTACTTC. The chain is built from TRBV5-1 and TRBJ2-5, with unresolved D. This CDR3 is 12 amino acids long. Germline V gene lookup returns CDR1 SGHRS and CDR2 YFSETQ. V was clipped by 3 bases and J by 13 bases, with 16 bases between them.

The V and J genes are TRBV25-1 and TRBJ1-2; TRBD1 matches 7 bases. This CDR3 spans 13 amino acids. CDR1 and CDR2 from the germline V gene are MGHDK and SYGVNS. The junction had 7 bases not matched to a gene; V was cut back by 4 bases and J by 8 bases. This CDR3 is CASSANRGEGYTF. The DNA of the CDR3 is TGTGCCAGCAGTGCAAACAGGGGAGAGGGCTACACCTTC.

This clone was detected only a few times. The V and J genes are TRBV5-1 and TRBJ1-1, with 8 bases aligning to TRBD1. Trimming removed 4 bases from V and 5 bases from J; junction bases left unmatched: 13. CDR1 and CDR2 from the germline V gene are SGHRS and YFSETQ. There are 16 residues in the CDR3. CDR3 amino acids: CASSPRGQGLGTEAFF. The CDR3 DNA follows: TGCGCCAGCAGCCCCCGTGGACAGGGTTTGGGAACTGAAGCTTTCTTT.

The chain is built from TRBV11-1 and TRBJ2-5; tentative D call: TRBD1 (6 bases). The CDR3 extends over 14 amino acids. Trimming took 3 bases from V and 1 from J, leaving 9 bases between them. Germline V gives CDR1 SGHAT, CDR2 FQDESV (reference sequence). In DNA form, the CDR3 reads TGTGCCAGCAGCTTTGCAGGGGTCCAAGAGACCCAGTACTTC. It encodes CASSFAGVQETQYF.